Below are 17 T cell receptor beta chains sequenced from a single sample in a study of blood T cell repertoires in COVID-19. Profiled with immunoSEQ multiplex PCR; TCRdb holds only in-frame clones, not every one. The sample shows about 170,000 clones, 70% to 90% of them seen only once. The sequenced sample consisted of peripheral blood. All receptors come from a woman aged 55-75 years with COVID-19, enrolled during active disease.

V usage is TRBV11-3 and J usage is TRBJ2-7, with 10 bases lining up with TRBD2. The CDR3 extends over 17 amino acids. Germline CDR1 and CDR2: SGHNT and YENEEA. V lost 3 bases to trimming and J lost 0 bases; unmatched junction nucleotides: 8. CDR3 DNA: TGTGCCAGCAGCTTCACCCCTAGCGGGAGCCACTCCTACGAGCAGTACTTC. Protein product: CASSFTPSGSHSYEQYF.

The genes are TRBV18 and TRBJ2-4; D uncertain. Germline V gives CDR1 KGHSH, CDR2 LQKENI. V shed 2 bases and J shed 1 base, with 15 bases lying between them. The CDR3 is 17 residues long. CDR3 DNA: TGTGCCAGCTCACCAACGCTGGGCCATGGGGCCAAAAACATTCAGTACTTC. This translates into CASSPTLGHGAKNIQYF.

A single count supports this clone. The V call is TRBV6-5, the J call TRBJ1-5, with D possibly TRBD1 on 6 matching bases. The V and J ends lost 6 bases and 9 bases respectively, with 9 bases between them. This CDR3 contains 11 residues. The germline V gene has CDR1 MNHEY and CDR2 SVGAGI. The CDR3 DNA follows: TGTGCCAGCAGCCTAGGGGGGCCCCAGCATTTT. This encodes CASSLGGPQHF.

This clone was observed a few times. The chain has TRBV6-6 and TRBJ2-1, with TRBD2 matching 8 bases. Germline CDR1 and CDR2: MNHNY and SVGAGI (reference sequence). V lost 6 bases to trimming and J lost 7 bases; unmatched junction nucleotides: 8. CDR3 length: 14 amino acids. The CDR3 loop is CASRTAGGPNEQFF. The DNA of the CDR3 is TGTGCCAGCAGAACGGCGGGAGGTCCAAATGAGCAGTTCTTC.

This sequence joins TRBV7-9 and TRBJ2-3, with D perhaps matching TRBD2 (6 bases). The CDR3 extends over 17 amino acids. Germline assignment: CDR1 SEHNR and CDR2 FQNEAQ (reference sequence). Trimming pared 3 bases from V and 0 bases from J, leaving 16 bases between. The CDR3 loop reads CASSFPRRRVSTDTQYF. The CDR3 DNA is TGTGCCAGCAGCTTCCCAAGACGGAGGGTGAGCACAGATACGCAGTATTTT.

V and J are TRBV10-3 and TRBJ1-5; 10 nucleotides match TRBD1. CDR1 and CDR2 from the germline V gene are ENHRY and SYGVKD. Unmatched junction bases numbered 4, after V lost 5 bases and J lost 0 bases. The CDR3 is made up of 16 amino acids. Here the CDR3 DNA reads TGTGCCATCAGTCCGCGGGACAGGGGTAGCAATCAGCCCCAGCATTTT. Its protein is CAISPRDRGSNQPQHF.

The count of this clone is one. The rearrangement uses TRBV6-5 and TRBJ1-2, with 7 bases lining up with TRBD1. V was pared by 6 bases and J by 0 bases, with 7 bases of the junction left unmatched. This CDR3 has 15 residues. The germline V gene has CDR1 MNHEY and CDR2 SVGAGI. The CDR3 spells CASRPLGQANYGYTF. The CDR3 bases are TGTGCCAGCAGACCCCTTGGACAGGCTAACTATGGCTACACCTTC.

The chain joins TRBV7-9 to TRBJ1-2; possible D gene TRBD1, 6 bases. Trimming removed 5 bases from V and 3 bases from J, with 16 bases in between. The CDR3 spans 15 residues. Germline values: CDR1 SEHNR, CDR2 FQNEAQ (reference sequence). As DNA, the CDR3 is TGTGCCAGCAGCCCTCAGGGGCTGGATGACTATGGCTACACCTTC. Amino acids: CASSPQGLDDYGYTF.

The chain joins TRBV20-1 to TRBJ2-3; tentatively, D is TRBD2 (5 bases). V lost 5 bases and J 4 bases, leaving 7 bases between the germline ends. The germline CDR1 and CDR2 sequences are DFQATT and SNEGSKA (reference sequence). The CDR3 has 11 residues. This CDR3 reads CSAAGADTQYF. The CDR3 nucleotides are TGCAGTGCTGCGGGCGCAGATACGCAGTATTTT.

This chain joins TRBV3-1 (or the pseudogene TRBV3-2) and TRBJ1-1, with D perhaps TRBD1 (5 bases). The V end was cut by 4 bases, the J end by 10 bases, with 19 bases between. CDR1 LGHDT and CDR2 YNNKEL come from the germline V gene (reference sequence). This CDR3 has 14 residues. CDR3 coding DNA: TGTGCCAGCAGCCCCCCCATGAGTAATCAGGGAGCTTTCTTT. This translates into CASSPPMSNQGAFF.

The chain has TRBV30 and TRBJ2-1; TRBD2 matches at 8 bases. J was trimmed by 1 base and V by 6 bases; bases with no gene match: 8. Germline CDR1 is GTSNPN and CDR2 is SVGIG (reference sequence). This CDR3 spans 15 amino acids. CDR3 protein: CACKKLAVSYNEQFF. CDR3 in DNA: TGTGCCTGCAAAAAACTAGCGGTATCCTACAATGAGCAGTTCTTC.

The chain links TRBV5-1 to TRBJ2-2; 7 positions agree with TRBD1. Trimming removed 4 bases from V and 2 bases from J; junction bases left unmatched: 5. The V gene's germline CDR1 is SGHRS and CDR2 YFSETQ. This CDR3 contains 15 residues. In DNA form, the CDR3 reads TGCGCCAGCAGCCTACGACAGGGTAACACCGGGGAGCTGTTTTTT. As protein: CASSLRQGNTGELFF.

This chain joins TRBV4-3 and TRBJ1-6; D unclear. Germline CDR1 is LGHNA and CDR2 is YSLEER. Trimming removed 3 bases from V and 10 bases from J, with 16 bases in between. CDR3 length: 15 amino acids. CDR3 DNA: TGCGCCAGCAGCCACCATGGGGAGGGTCGCTCACCCCTCCACTTT. Residues: CASSHHGEGRSPLHF.

This clone was detected once. The genes are TRBV27 and TRBJ1-5; possible D gene TRBD1, 5 bases. Germline-derived CDR1 and CDR2 are MNHEY and SMNVEV (reference sequence). The length of the CDR3 is 22 residues. The germline V and J ends were trimmed by 2 bases and 0 bases, with 29 bases remaining between them. CDR3 sequence (DNA): TGTGCCAGCAGTTTAAATCCGACAGTGAACTTAACCCTAGGATATAGCAATCAGCCCCAGCATTTT. Amino acid sequence: CASSLNPTVNLTLGYSNQPQHF.

The DNA of the CDR3 is TGTGCCTGGAGCCTGGACAGGGCCTATGGCTACACCTTC. Translation gives CAWSLDRAYGYTF. The chain carries TRBV30 and TRBJ1-2; 8 bases are a match to TRBD1. With V trimmed by 3 bases and J by 4 bases, 4 bases remained unmatched. This CDR3 is built from 13 residues. The germline gives CDR1 GTSNPN, CDR2 SVGIG (reference sequence).

The CDR3 DNA reads TGTGCCAGCAGCCTAGCGACAGGGGCGAACACTGAAGCTTTCTTT. It translates to CASSLATGANTEAFF. This rearrangement joins TRBV4-2 to TRBJ1-1; 8 bases align to TRBD1. Germline CDR1 is LGHNA and CDR2 is YNFKEQ. The ends lost 4 bases at V and 1 base at J; junction bases unmatched: 5. This CDR3 is 15 amino acids long.

V gene TRBV28 combines with J gene TRBJ2-7, with 15 bases lining up with TRBD2. The J segment lost 4 bases and the V segment lost 6 bases, leaving 4 bases of the junction unmatched. Looked up from germline, CDR1 is MDHEN and CDR2 is SYDVKM. The CDR3 totals 15 residues. CDR3 sequence: CASRIGTSGRYEQYF. In nucleotides, the CDR3 is TGTGCCAGCAGGATAGGGACTAGCGGGAGGTACGAGCAGTACTTC.